The 7 T cell receptor beta chains below all came from one sample that was sequenced in a study of vaccination and CD4 T cells after COVID-19. Their target antigens are unknown. Once obtained from cultured CD4+ T cells, the DNA was sequenced using the Oncomine TCR Beta short-read assay. TCRdb redid the calling of the PCR reads with MiXCR, one entry per CDR3 protein. The repertoire holds roughly 11,000 distinct CDR3 sequences, with 50% as singletons. Treatment indicated: approximately 11-day PBMC culture with coronavirus spike peptide pools or control peptides (ViraFEST assay). The material sequenced was CD4+ T cells from blood, cultured in vitro. The receptor source for this set is a human donor who had recovered from COVID-19.

The chain recombines TRBV10-3 with TRBJ1-2; no reliable D call. The CDR3 spans 16 residues. Germline CDR1 reads ENHRY; CDR2 reads SYGVKD. Trimming cost V 0 bases and J 2 bases, with 13 bases left between them. CDR3 coding DNA: TGTGCCATCAGTGAGTCCAAGGCAGGTAGAAACTATGGCTACACCTTC. Protein sequence: CAISESKAGRNYGYTF.

A single count supports this clonotype. The chain is built from TRBV5-1 and TRBJ2-3; 11 bases fit TRBD1. V dropped 0 bases and J dropped 5; count of bases not matched to a gene: 2. The CDR3 has 15 residues. Germline-derived CDR1 and CDR2 are SGHRS and YFSETQ. CDR3 nucleotides: TGCGCCAGCAGCTTGGGGGGACAGGGGGGAGATACGCAGTATTTT. It encodes CASSLGGQGGDTQYF. The full variable domain, its missing parts supplied by reference TRBV5-1 and TRBJ2-3, is KAGVTQTPRYLIKTRGQQVTLSCSPISGHRSVSWYQQTPGQGLQFLFEYFSETQRNKGNFPGRFSGRQFSNSRSEMNVSTLELGDSALYLCASSLGGQGGDTQYFGPGTRLTVL.

This sequence joins TRBV5-1 and TRBJ2-1; D remains unclear. CDR1 SGHRS and CDR2 YFSETQ come from the germline V gene. The CDR3 totals 15 residues. V was shortened by 1 base and J by 6 bases, with 14 bases between the two germline ends. DNA of the CDR3: TGCGCCAGCAGCTTGTTAGGGAAGCCCATCAATGAGCAGTTCTTC. As protein: CASSLLGKPINEQFF.

The chain couples TRBV20-1 to TRBJ1-6; possible D gene TRBD1, 5 bases. The CDR3 has 13 amino acids. With 6 bases removed from V and 9 bases from J, the gap between germline ends came to 15 bases. Germline V CDR1 and CDR2: DFQATT, SNEGSKA (reference sequence). The CDR3 coding sequence is TGCAGTGCACCATGGGGGGTGGGTTCACCCCTCCACTTT. Translating gives CSAPWGVGSPLHF.

V and J are TRBV4-1 and TRBJ1-1; D is unresolved. The CDR3 has 13 amino acids. Germline CDR1 is MGHRA and CDR2 is YSYEKL. Trimming shortened V by 0 bases and J by 5 bases, and 7 bases separated the two germline ends. The chain's CDR3 is CASSQDPMTEAFF. For the CDR3, the DNA is TGCGCCAGCAGCCAAGATCCGATGACTGAAGCTTTCTTT.

There are a few counts of this clonotype. This chain joins TRBV6-2 or TRBV6-3 and TRBJ1-6, with 8 bases fitting TRBD1. With V trimmed by 6 bases and J by 4 bases, 14 bases remained unmatched. The CDR3 is 18 amino acids. Germline lookup yields CDR1 MNHEY and CDR2 SVGEGT. The CDR3 loop reads CASSKTSTGASYNSPLHF. The CDR3 DNA sequence: TGTGCCAGCAGCAAAACCTCGACAGGGGCCTCTTATAATTCACCCCTCCACTTT.

The chain is built from TRBV15 and TRBJ2-1; 9 nucleotides match TRBD2. Trimming took 8 bases from V and 7 from J; bases not matched to a gene: 12. CDR3 length equals 15 residues. CDR1 LNHNV and CDR2 YYDKDF come from the germline V gene (reference sequence). The CDR3 sequence: CATAAGGRGENEQFF. In DNA form, the CDR3 reads TGTGCCACCGCCGCGGGGGGGCGGGGGGAAAATGAGCAGTTCTTC.